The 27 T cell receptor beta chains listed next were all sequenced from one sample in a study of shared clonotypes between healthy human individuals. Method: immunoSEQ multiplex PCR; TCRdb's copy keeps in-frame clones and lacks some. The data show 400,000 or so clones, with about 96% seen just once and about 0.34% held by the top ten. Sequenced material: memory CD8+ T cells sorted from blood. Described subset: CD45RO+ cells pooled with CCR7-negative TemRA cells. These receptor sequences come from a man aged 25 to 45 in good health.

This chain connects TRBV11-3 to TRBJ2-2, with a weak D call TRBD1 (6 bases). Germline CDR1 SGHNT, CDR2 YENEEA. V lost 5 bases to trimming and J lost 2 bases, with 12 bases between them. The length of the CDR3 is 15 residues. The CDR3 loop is CASSTRGTNTGELFF. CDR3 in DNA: TGTGCCAGCAGCACCAGGGGTACTAACACCGGGGAGCTGTTTTTT.

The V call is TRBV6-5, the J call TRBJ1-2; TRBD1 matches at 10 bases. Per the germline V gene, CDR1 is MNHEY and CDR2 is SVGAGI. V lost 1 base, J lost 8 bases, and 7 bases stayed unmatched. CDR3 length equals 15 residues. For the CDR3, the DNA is TGTGCCAGCAGTTACTTTGGGACAGGGGCTCTGGGCTACACCTTC. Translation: CASSYFGTGALGYTF.

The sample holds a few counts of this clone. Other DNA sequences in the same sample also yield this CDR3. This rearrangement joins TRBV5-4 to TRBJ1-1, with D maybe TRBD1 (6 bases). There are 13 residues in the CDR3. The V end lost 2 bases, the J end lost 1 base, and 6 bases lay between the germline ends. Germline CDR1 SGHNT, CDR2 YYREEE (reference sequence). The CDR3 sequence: CASSLGGNTEAFF. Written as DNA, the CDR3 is TGTGCCAGCAGCTTAGGGGGGAACACTGAAGCTTTCTTT.

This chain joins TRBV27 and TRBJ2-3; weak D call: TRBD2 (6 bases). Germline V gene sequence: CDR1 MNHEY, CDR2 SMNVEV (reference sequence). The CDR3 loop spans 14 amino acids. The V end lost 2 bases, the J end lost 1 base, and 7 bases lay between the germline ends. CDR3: CASSLKRGTDTQYF. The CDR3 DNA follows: TGTGCCAGCAGTTTAAAGCGGGGCACAGATACGCAGTATTTT.

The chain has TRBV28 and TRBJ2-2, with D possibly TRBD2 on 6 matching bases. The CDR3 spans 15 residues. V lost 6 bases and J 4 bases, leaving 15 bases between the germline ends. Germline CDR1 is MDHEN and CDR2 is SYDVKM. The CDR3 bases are TGTGCCAGCAGCAGGCGGGGTACAGGCACCGGGGAGCTGTTTTTT. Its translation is CASSRRGTGTGELFF.

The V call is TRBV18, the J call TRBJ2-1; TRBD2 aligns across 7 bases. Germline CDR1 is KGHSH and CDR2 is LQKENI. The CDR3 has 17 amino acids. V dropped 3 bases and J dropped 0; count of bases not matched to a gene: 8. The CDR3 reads CASSPKIAGPSYNEQFF. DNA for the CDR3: TGTGCCAGCTCACCCAAGATAGCGGGCCCCTCCTACAATGAGCAGTTCTTC.

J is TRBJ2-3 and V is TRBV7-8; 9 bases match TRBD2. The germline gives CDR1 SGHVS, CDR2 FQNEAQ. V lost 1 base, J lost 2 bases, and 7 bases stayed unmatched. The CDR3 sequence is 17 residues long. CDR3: CASSLERLAGLTDTQYF. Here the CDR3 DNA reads TGTGCCAGCAGCTTAGAACGTCTAGCGGGACTCACAGATACGCAGTATTTT.

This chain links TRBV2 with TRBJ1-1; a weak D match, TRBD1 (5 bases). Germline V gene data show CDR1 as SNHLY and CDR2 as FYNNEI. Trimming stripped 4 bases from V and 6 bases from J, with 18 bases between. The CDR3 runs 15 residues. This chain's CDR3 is CASSGVGELGPEAFF. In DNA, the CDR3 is TGTGCCAGCAGTGGGGTCGGTGAGTTGGGGCCTGAAGCTTTCTTT.

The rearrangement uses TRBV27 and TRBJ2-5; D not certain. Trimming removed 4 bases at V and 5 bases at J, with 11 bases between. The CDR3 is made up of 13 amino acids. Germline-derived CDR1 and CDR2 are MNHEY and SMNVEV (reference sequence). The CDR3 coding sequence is TGTGCCAGCAGTTCCCTCCCTGGGGAGACCCAGTACTTC. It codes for CASSSLPGETQYF.

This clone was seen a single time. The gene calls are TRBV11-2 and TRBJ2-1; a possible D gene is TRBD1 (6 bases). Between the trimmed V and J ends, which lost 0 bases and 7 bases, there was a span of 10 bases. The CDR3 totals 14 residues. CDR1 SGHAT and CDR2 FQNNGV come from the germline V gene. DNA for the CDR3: TGTGCCAGCAGCTTAGATTTCGACAGGAATGAGCAGTTCTTC. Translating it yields CASSLDFDRNEQFF.

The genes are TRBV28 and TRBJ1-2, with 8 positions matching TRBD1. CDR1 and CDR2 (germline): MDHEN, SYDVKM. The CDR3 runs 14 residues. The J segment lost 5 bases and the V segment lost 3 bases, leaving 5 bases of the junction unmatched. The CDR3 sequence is CASSFDRGTYGYTF. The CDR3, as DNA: TGTGCCAGCAGTTTTGACAGGGGAACGTATGGCTACACCTTC.

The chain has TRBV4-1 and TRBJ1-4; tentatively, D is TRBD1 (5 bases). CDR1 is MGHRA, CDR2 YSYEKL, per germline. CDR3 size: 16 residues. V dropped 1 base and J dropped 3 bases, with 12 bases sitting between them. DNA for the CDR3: TGCGCCAGCAGCCAAGTAACGGGGGGGTCTAATGAAAAACTGTTTTTT. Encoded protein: CASSQVTGGSNEKLFF.

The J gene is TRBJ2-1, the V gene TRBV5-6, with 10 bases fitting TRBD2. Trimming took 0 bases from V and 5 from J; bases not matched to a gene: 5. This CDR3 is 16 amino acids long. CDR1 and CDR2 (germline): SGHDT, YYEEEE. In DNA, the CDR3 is TGTGCCAGCAGCTTGGGGTTAGCGGGAGGTCACAATGAGCAGTTCTTC. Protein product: CASSLGLAGGHNEQFF.

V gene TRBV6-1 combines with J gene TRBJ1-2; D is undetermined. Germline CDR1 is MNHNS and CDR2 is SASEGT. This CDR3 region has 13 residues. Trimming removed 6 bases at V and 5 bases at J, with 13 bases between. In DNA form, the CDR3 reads TGTGCCAGCAGCGACCCGTCCGGTTATGGCTACACCTTC. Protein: CASSDPSGYGYTF.

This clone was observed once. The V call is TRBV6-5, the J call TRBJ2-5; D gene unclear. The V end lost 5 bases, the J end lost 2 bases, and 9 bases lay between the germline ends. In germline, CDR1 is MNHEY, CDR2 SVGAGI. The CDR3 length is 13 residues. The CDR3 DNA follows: TGTGCCAGCAGTACTACTCCACAAGAGACCCAGTACTTC. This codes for CASSTTPQETQYF.

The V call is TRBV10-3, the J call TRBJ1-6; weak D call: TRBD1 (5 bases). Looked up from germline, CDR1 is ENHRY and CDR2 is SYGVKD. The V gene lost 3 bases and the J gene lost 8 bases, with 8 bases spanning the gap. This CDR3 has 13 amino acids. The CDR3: CAISESGDSPLHF. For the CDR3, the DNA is TGTGCCATCAGTGAATCGGGGGATTCACCCCTCCACTTT.

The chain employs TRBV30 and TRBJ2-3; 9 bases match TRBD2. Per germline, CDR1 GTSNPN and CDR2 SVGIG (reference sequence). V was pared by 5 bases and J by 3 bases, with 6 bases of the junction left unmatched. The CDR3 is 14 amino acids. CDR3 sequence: CAWGSGSLTDTQYF. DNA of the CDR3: TGTGCCTGGGGTAGCGGGAGCTTGACAGATACGCAGTATTTT.

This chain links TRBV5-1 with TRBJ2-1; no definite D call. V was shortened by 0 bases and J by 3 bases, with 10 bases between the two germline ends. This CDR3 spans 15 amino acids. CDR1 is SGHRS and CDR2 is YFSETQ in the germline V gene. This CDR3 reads CASSLGEQHYNEQFF. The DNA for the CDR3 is TGCGCCAGCAGCTTGGGCGAGCAACACTACAATGAGCAGTTCTTC.

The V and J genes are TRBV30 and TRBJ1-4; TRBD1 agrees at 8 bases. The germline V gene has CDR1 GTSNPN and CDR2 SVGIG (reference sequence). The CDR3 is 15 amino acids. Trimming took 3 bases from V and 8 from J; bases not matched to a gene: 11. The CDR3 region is CAWSGQGSVREKLFF. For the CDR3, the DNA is TGTGCCTGGAGCGGACAGGGATCGGTACGAGAAAAACTGTTTTTT.

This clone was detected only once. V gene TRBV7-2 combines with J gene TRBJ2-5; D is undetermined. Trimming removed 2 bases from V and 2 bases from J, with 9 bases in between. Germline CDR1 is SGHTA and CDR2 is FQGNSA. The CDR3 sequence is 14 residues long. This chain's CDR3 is CASSLWPGQETQYF. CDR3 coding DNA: TGTGCCAGCAGCTTATGGCCAGGACAAGAGACCCAGTACTTC.

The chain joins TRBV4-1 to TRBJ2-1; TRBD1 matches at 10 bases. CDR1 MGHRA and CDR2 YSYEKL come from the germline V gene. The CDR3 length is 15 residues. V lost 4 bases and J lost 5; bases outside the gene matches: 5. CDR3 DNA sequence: TGCGCCAGCAGCCTGAGACAGGGGGCGAACAATGAGCAGTTCTTC. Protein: CASSLRQGANNEQFF.

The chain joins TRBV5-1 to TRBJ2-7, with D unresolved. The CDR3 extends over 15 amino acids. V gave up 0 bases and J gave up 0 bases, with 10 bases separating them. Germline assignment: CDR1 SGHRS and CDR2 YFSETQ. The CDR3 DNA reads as TGCGCCAGCAGCTTGGAGGCACCCCCCTCCTACGAGCAGTACTTC. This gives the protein CASSLEAPPSYEQYF.

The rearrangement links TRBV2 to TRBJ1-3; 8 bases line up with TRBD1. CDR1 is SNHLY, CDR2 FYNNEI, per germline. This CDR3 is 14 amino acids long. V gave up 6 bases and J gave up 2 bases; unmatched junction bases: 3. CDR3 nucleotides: TGTGCCAGCAGGGACAGGGTCGCTGGAAACACCATATATTTT. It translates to CASRDRVAGNTIYF.

CDR3 DNA: TGTGCCAGCAGTTTCCAGGGGGCCCCCTACGAGCAGTACTTC. Translated, it gives CASSFQGAPYEQYF. The gene calls are TRBV28 and TRBJ2-7; 8 bases are shared with TRBD1. The CDR3 is 14 amino acids. V lost 3 bases and J lost 2; bases outside the gene matches: 3. The germline CDR1 and CDR2 sequences are MDHEN and SYDVKM.

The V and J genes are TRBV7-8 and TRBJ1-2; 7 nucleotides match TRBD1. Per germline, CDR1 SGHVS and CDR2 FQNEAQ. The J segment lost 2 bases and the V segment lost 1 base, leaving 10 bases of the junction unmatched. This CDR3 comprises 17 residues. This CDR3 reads CASSLVRRTGSNYGYTF. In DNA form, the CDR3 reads TGTGCCAGCAGCTTAGTGAGACGGACAGGATCGAACTATGGCTACACCTTC.

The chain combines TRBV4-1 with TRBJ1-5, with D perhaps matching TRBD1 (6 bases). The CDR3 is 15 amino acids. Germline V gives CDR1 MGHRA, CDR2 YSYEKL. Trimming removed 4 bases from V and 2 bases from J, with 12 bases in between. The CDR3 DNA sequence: TGCGCCAGCAGCCGCCGGGACACCCGCAATCAGCCCCAGCATTTT. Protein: CASSRRDTRNQPQHF.

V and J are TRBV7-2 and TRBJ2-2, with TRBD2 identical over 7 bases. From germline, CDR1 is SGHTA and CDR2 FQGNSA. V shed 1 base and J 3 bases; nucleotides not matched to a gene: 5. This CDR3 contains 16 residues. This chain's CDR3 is CASSLGPSGHTGELFF. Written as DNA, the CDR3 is TGTGCCAGCAGCTTAGGCCCTAGCGGACACACCGGGGAGCTGTTTTTT.